This T cell receptor (beta chain) derives from a study of T cells in Graves' hyperthyroidism and ophthalmopathy. RNA transcripts served as the template for amplifying TCR beta CDR3 regions. RT-PCR in the first round (using the HTBI primer set) targeted the TCR CDR3. TCRdb analysed the multiplex PCR reads with MiXCR anew, one entry per CDR3 protein. The profile shows hundreds of thousands of distinct CDR3 sequences, about 20% of them singletons. As to this clonotype: What it binds is unknown.

Germline CDR1 reads SGHTA; CDR2 reads FQGNSA. This CDR3 is 18 amino acids long. Germline trimming cut 5 bases from V and 6 bases from J; bases unmatched to any gene: 15. Study-level points and caveats: Ophthalmopathy was distinguished from stable hyperthyroidism by 13 V-J signatures.

This sequence originates from a man between 40 and 49 years old with Graves' ophthalmopathy. This chain joins TRBV7-2 and TRBJ2-7; 14 bases are a match to TRBD2. The sequencing sample was made of blood. CDR3 region: CASSISAGTSGSLSEQYF. CDR3 nucleotides: TGTGCCAGCAGCATCTCAGCCGGGACTAGCGGGAGTCTAAGCGAGCAGTACTTC.